Presented here are 30 T cell receptor beta chains from one specimen sequenced in a study of Ad26.COV2.S vaccination and SARS-CoV-2 variants (dated by TCRdb to 2020 to 2023). The treatment or condition label on this specimen signifies: around 19 received Ad26.COV2.S at low or high dose, single or two shots; about 5 received placebo; per-sample allocation not given. Repertoires of vaccine and placebo recipients were sequenced from samples collected on day 63 after the first injection. Library creation used the immunoSEQ multiplex PCR assay. TCRdb limited this immuneACCESS table to in-frame rearrangements with V and J called. A share of clones is missing; checked studies link under half to unresolved V genes, and the rest is unexplained. For this sample the table gives roughly 390,000 clones, of which roughly nine tenths were detected only once. Roughly 3% of the sample is held by the ten biggest clonotypes.

The source was peripheral blood, collected in a trial of Ad26.COV2.S vaccine versus placebo. The receptor source for this set is a person between 18 and 65 years old who received the Ad26.COV2.S COVID-19 vaccine or a placebo.

The V and J genes are TRBV12-3 or TRBV12-4 and TRBJ2-1, with D perhaps TRBD1 (5 bases). Trimming cost V 5 bases and J 4 bases, with 9 bases left between them. This CDR3 spans 13 amino acids. Written as DNA, the CDR3 is TGTGCCAGCAGTGCCGACAGTTACAATGAGCAGTTCTTC. Translation: CASSADSYNEQFF.

V gene TRBV9 combines with J gene TRBJ2-3; D is ambiguous. The CDR3 is 14 residues long. Germline-derived CDR1 and CDR2 are SGDLS and YYNGEE. Trimming pared 1 base from V and 4 bases from J, leaving 10 bases between. The CDR3 nucleotides are TGTGCCAGCAGCGTAAACAAGGGTGCAGATACGCAGTATTTT. Its protein product is CASSVNKGADTQYF.

A word on this clone: Other DNA variants within this sample encode the same CDR3. The rearrangement joins TRBV7-9 to TRBJ1-2, with no clear D. The CDR3 has 11 amino acids. The V end was cut by 1 base, the J end by 8 bases, with 5 bases between. Germline-derived CDR1 and CDR2 are SEHNR and FQNEAQ (reference sequence). The CDR3 sequence: CASSLGGGYTF. CDR3 in DNA: TGTGCCAGCAGCTTAGGGGGAGGCTACACCTTC.

This chain's CDR3 is CASSPTGWMNYGYTF. The DNA for the CDR3 is TGTGCCAGCAGCCCGACAGGGTGGATGAACTATGGCTACACCTTC. V and J are TRBV11-2 and TRBJ1-2, with 7 bases identical to TRBD1. The CDR3 contains 15 residues. The V gene's germline CDR1 is SGHAT and CDR2 FQNNGV. Germline trimming cut 5 bases from V and 2 bases from J; bases unmatched to any gene: 8. The full variable domain, in which reference TRBV11-2 and TRBJ1-2 provide the parts outside the CDR3, is EAGVAQSPRYKIIEKRQSVAFWCNPISGHATLYWYQQILGQGPKLLIQFQNNGVVDDSQLPKDRFSAERLKGVDSTLKIQPAKLEDSAVYLCASSPTGWMNYGYTFGSGTRLTVV.

The chain couples TRBV5-5 to TRBJ1-1, with TRBD1 identical over 7 bases. The CDR3 is 13 residues long. The germline CDR1 and CDR2 sequences are SGHKS and YYEKEE (reference sequence). Germline trimming cut 5 bases from V and 5 bases from J; bases unmatched to any gene: 6. The chain's CDR3 is CASRYTGETEAFF. For the CDR3, the DNA is TGTGCCAGCAGATATACAGGGGAAACTGAAGCTTTCTTT.

The chain links TRBV6-5 to TRBJ2-1; no clear D gene. Germline V CDR1 and CDR2: MNHEY, SVGAGI. The CDR3 covers 13 residues. The ends were cut back, 3 bases at V and 3 bases at J, with 6 bases in the middle. CDR3 region: CASSYTVYNEQFF. CDR3 nucleotides: TGTGCCAGCAGTTATACAGTCTACAATGAGCAGTTCTTC.

This chain links TRBV7-2 with TRBJ2-1, with 8 bases that match TRBD2. Germline V gene lookup returns CDR1 SGHTA and CDR2 FQGNSA. The V gene end was trimmed by 0 bases and the J gene end by 6 bases; junction bases not matched to a gene: 1. The CDR3 sequence is 14 residues long. CDR3 amino acids: CASSLAGTSNEQFF. CDR3 DNA: TGTGCCAGCAGCTTAGCCGGGACTAGCAATGAGCAGTTCTTC.

The V and J genes are TRBV7-2 and TRBJ1-3, with TRBD1 as a possible D gene (5 bases). The germline V gene encodes CDR1 SGHTA and CDR2 FQGNSA. The CDR3 contains 16 residues. Trimming removed 2 bases from V and 0 bases from J, with 11 bases in between. CDR3: CASSLYPGSSGNTIYF. CDR3 in DNA: TGTGCCAGCAGCTTATATCCAGGGTCCTCTGGAAACACCATATATTTT.

The V gene is TRBV24-1, the J gene TRBJ1-2; weak D call: TRBD1 (5 bases). This CDR3 spans 11 amino acids. Between the trimmed V and J ends, which lost 8 bases and 14 bases, there was a span of 17 bases. In germline, CDR1 is KGHDR, CDR2 SFDVKD. The CDR3 region is CATKVRGTETF. CDR3 DNA: TGTGCCACCAAGGTACGGGGGACTGAGACCTTC.

The chain employs TRBV3-1 (or the pseudogene TRBV3-2) and TRBJ1-1; a possible D gene is TRBD1 (5 bases). Germline CDR1 and CDR2: LGHDT and YNNKEL (reference sequence). The ends were cut back, 5 bases at V and 1 base at J, with 17 bases in the middle. This CDR3 spans 16 amino acids. The CDR3 region is CASSSATRGRNTEAFF. The CDR3 DNA is TGTGCCAGCAGCTCGGCGACGAGGGGACGGAACACTGAAGCTTTCTTT.

CDR3 loop: CSARGPSYEQYF. CDR3 sequence (DNA): TGCAGCGCCCGGGGTCCCTCCTACGAGCAGTACTTC. V usage is TRBV29-1 and J usage is TRBJ2-7; D possibly corresponds to TRBD2 (5 bases). CDR3 length equals 12 residues. Germline values: CDR1 SQVTM, CDR2 ANQGSEA. Trimming pared 7 bases from V and 0 bases from J, leaving 10 bases between.

The rearrangement links TRBV7-9 to TRBJ2-1, with 7 bases aligning to TRBD1. The CDR3 consists of 15 residues. Germline V gene lookup returns CDR1 SEHNR and CDR2 FQNEAQ (reference sequence). Trimming cost V 3 bases and J 8 bases; bases outside gene matches: 10. The CDR3 is CASSFPGRGNYEQFF. CDR3 nucleotides: TGTGCCAGCAGCTTTCCTGGCAGGGGGAATTATGAGCAGTTCTTC.

The J gene is TRBJ1-1, the V gene TRBV13; TRBD1 matches at 7 bases. The CDR3 sequence is 13 residues long. Looked up from germline, CDR1 is PRHDT and CDR2 is FYEKMQ (reference sequence). The trim removed 5 bases at V and 6 bases at J, leaving 6 bases unmatched. This CDR3 is CASSPEGAPEAFF. In DNA, the CDR3 is TGTGCCAGCAGCCCGGAGGGGGCACCTGAAGCTTTCTTT.

The rearrangement uses TRBV11-2 and TRBJ2-7; D remains ambiguous. Germline lookup yields CDR1 SGHAT and CDR2 FQNNGV. The CDR3 covers 13 residues. The V end was cut by 5 bases, the J end by 4 bases, with 12 bases between. This CDR3 is CASSQVARYEQYF. Written as DNA, the CDR3 is TGTGCCAGCAGCCAGGTGGCGAGGTACGAGCAGTACTTC.

V gene TRBV7-8 combines with J gene TRBJ2-5; possible D gene TRBD2, 5 bases. This CDR3 has 16 amino acids. CDR1 SGHVS and CDR2 FQNEAQ come from the germline V gene. Trimming shortened V by 1 base and J by 5 bases, and 17 bases separated the two germline ends. CDR3 DNA: TGTGCCAGCAGCTTAGATTGGCTAGCCCAAAGGGAGACCCAGTACTTC. It encodes CASSLDWLAQRETQYF.

This clone appeared once. The rearrangement uses TRBV30 and TRBJ2-7; 14 bases line up with TRBD2. The germline CDR1 and CDR2 sequences are GTSNPN and SVGIG (reference sequence). Trimming took 5 bases from V and 8 from J; bases not matched to a gene: 5. This CDR3 region has 13 residues. CDR3 sequence reads: CAWSTSGGVQQYF. Written as DNA, the CDR3 is TGTGCCTGGTCGACTAGCGGGGGGGTGCAGCAGTACTTC.

CDR3 nucleotide sequence: TGTGCCAGCAGCTTAGCGGGACTAGCGTACAATGAGCAGTTCTTC. Encoded protein: CASSLAGLAYNEQFF. The gene calls are TRBV7-9 and TRBJ2-1; 10 nucleotides align to TRBD2. Germline assignment: CDR1 SEHNR and CDR2 FQNEAQ (reference sequence). CDR3 length: 15 amino acids. The junction had 0 bases not matched to a gene; V was cut back by 0 bases and J by 4 bases.

This sequence joins TRBV21-1 and TRBJ1-5. TRBV21-1 is a known pseudogene. This CDR3 is 14 amino acids long. CDR3 DNA sequence: TGTGCCAGCAGCATGGGGGGCTACAATCAGCCCCAGCATTTT. Protein: CASSMGGYNQPQHF.

V and J are TRBV7-9 and TRBJ2-7, with D unclear. V gave up 6 bases and J gave up 2 bases, with 5 bases separating them. Germline CDR1 SEHNR, CDR2 FQNEAQ (reference sequence). The CDR3 consists of 11 residues. The CDR3 region has the DNA TGTGCCAGCAGGTCCACCTACGAGCAGTACTTC. Translating it yields CASRSTYEQYF.

The gene calls are TRBV27 and TRBJ1-1, with D hard to call. V lost 1 base and J lost 5, with 14 bases in between. Germline loops: CDR1 MNHEY, CDR2 SMNVEV (reference sequence). The CDR3 extends over 15 amino acids. The CDR3: CASSLYFGGKTEAFF. The CDR3 DNA follows: TGTGCCAGCAGTTTATACTTCGGCGGGAAAACTGAAGCTTTCTTT.

The rearrangement joins TRBV4-2 to TRBJ2-7; a possible D gene is TRBD1 (6 bases). The CDR3 length is 15 residues. CDR1 is LGHNA, CDR2 YNFKEQ, per germline. Trimming took 1 base from V and 4 from J, leaving 14 bases between them. The DNA of the CDR3 is TGTGCCAGCAGCCAAGGTAGGGGGTACGGTTACGAGCAGTACTTC. Its protein product is CASSQGRGYGYEQYF.

This rearrangement joins TRBV4-3 to TRBJ2-7, with unresolved D. Germline V CDR1 and CDR2: LGHNA, YSLEER. The CDR3 loop spans 13 amino acids. V lost 0 bases to trimming and J lost 5 bases, with 8 bases between them. CDR3 DNA: TGCGCCAGCAGCCAAGAACCGGGTAACGAGCAGTACTTC. Its protein product is CASSQEPGNEQYF.

This clone is a singleton in its sample. The rearrangement uses TRBV12-3 or TRBV12-4 and TRBJ1-2; D not certain. The V end lost 6 bases, the J end lost 8 bases, and 10 bases lay between the germline ends. CDR3 length: 11 amino acids. The CDR3: CASRASLGYTF. CDR3 nucleotides: TGTGCCAGCAGGGCGTCTCTGGGCTACACCTTC.

The chain links TRBV9 to TRBJ2-7, with D perhaps being TRBD1 or TRBD2 (5 bases each). The CDR3 is 13 residues long. V was shortened by 4 bases and J by 2 bases, with 10 bases between the two germline ends. Germline V gene lookup returns CDR1 SGDLS and CDR2 YYNGEE. The CDR3 nucleotides are TGTGCCAGCAGCAGAGGGGTCCCCTACGAGCAGTACTTC. This codes for CASSRGVPYEQYF.

This clone showed up just once. The chain links TRBV5-4 to TRBJ2-2; 7 nucleotides line up with TRBD2. The V segment lost 1 base and the J segment 6 bases; nucleotides outside the gene matches: 15. The CDR3 length is 18 residues. The germline V gene encodes CDR1 SGHNT and CDR2 YYREEE (reference sequence). This CDR3 reads CASSLRGSGTLTSGELFF. In nucleotides, the CDR3 is TGTGCCAGCAGCTTGCGGGGGAGCGGGACCCTTACCTCCGGGGAGCTGTTTTTT.

The V gene is TRBV2, the J gene TRBJ1-2; tentatively, D is TRBD1 (5 bases). This CDR3 has 15 residues. V lost 6 bases, J lost 4 bases, and 18 bases lay in between. CDR1 and CDR2 from the germline V gene are SNHLY and FYNNEI. CDR3 in amino acids: CASRNSHGTIYGYTF. In DNA form, the CDR3 reads TGTGCCAGCAGAAACTCCCACGGGACTATCTATGGCTACACCTTC.

The chain combines TRBV6-5 with TRBJ1-2, with D unresolved. Germline CDR1 reads MNHEY; CDR2 reads SVGAGI. Trimming pared 7 bases from V and 2 bases from J, leaving 11 bases between. The CDR3 has 13 residues. This CDR3 reads CASKLAENYGYTF. Here the CDR3 DNA reads TGTGCCAGCAAATTGGCAGAGAACTATGGCTACACCTTC.

This chain joins TRBV2 and TRBJ2-3; 12 nucleotides line up with TRBD2. CDR1 and CDR2 (germline): SNHLY, FYNNEI. The ends lost 8 bases at V and 6 bases at J; junction bases unmatched: 6. The CDR3 totals 14 residues. CDR3 amino acids: CASQTSGGGDTQYF. CDR3 sequence (DNA): TGTGCCAGCCAGACTAGCGGGGGTGGGGATACGCAGTATTTT.

The genes are TRBV7-6 and TRBJ2-1; 8 positions match TRBD2. From germline, CDR1 is SGHVS and CDR2 FNYEAQ. The V gene end was trimmed by 5 bases and the J gene end by 8 bases; junction bases not matched to a gene: 8. The CDR3 consists of 14 residues. The CDR3 loop is CASSPGGLNDEQFF. DNA for the CDR3: TGTGCCAGCAGCCCGGGGGGGCTTAACGATGAGCAGTTCTTC.

The chain recombines TRBV7-9 with TRBJ2-7; tentatively, D is TRBD1 or TRBD2 (5 bases each). V dropped 3 bases and J dropped 1 base, with 13 bases sitting between them. This CDR3 has 15 amino acids. Germline V gives CDR1 SEHNR, CDR2 FQNEAQ (reference sequence). For the CDR3, the DNA is TGTGCCAGCAGCTTGGATTCGGGACCTTCCTACGAGCAGTACTTC. Amino acids: CASSLDSGPSYEQYF.